The 5 T cell receptor beta chains below were found in one sample sequenced in a study of blood T cell repertoires in COVID-19. Assay: immunoSEQ multiplex PCR; the TCRdb copy retains only in-frame clones and omits some. The sample includes just over 50,000 clones, 70% to 90% of them seen just once. The specimen was peripheral blood. The receptors originated from a man older than 75 with active COVID-19.

V is TRBV28 and J is TRBJ2-3; D call uncertain. CDR1 is MDHEN and CDR2 is SYDVKM in the germline V gene. V was pared by 8 bases and J by 2 bases, with 14 bases between. This CDR3 is built from 14 residues. CDR3 sequence: CASSPQGATDTQYF. CDR3 nucleotide sequence: TGTGCCAGCTCCCCGCAAGGAGCCACAGATACGCAGTATTTT.

V gene TRBV7-3 combines with J gene TRBJ1-2, with 12 bases fitting TRBD1. The CDR3 contains 16 residues. V lost 5 bases, J lost 5 bases, and 9 bases stayed unmatched. Germline CDR1 reads SGHTA; CDR2 reads FQGTGA. This CDR3 reads CASSPQGTGGAYGYTF. In DNA form, the CDR3 reads TGTGCCAGCAGCCCCCAGGGGACAGGGGGCGCGTATGGCTACACCTTC. Full variable domain (missing parts from reference TRBV7-3 and TRBJ1-2): GAGVSQTPSNKVTEKGKYVELRCDPISGHTALYWYRQSLGQGPEFLIYFQGTGAADDSGLPNDRFFAVRPEGSVSTLKIQRTERGDSAVYLCASSPQGTGGAYGYTFGSGTRLTVV.

The chain joins TRBV5-4 to TRBJ2-5, with D unresolved. The V end was cut by 9 bases, the J end by 3 bases, with 12 bases between. Germline V gives CDR1 SGHNT, CDR2 YYREEE (reference sequence). The CDR3 extends over 12 amino acids. Here the CDR3 DNA reads TGTGCCATCTCGGTTCTCGAAGAGACCCAGTACTTC. Amino acids: CAISVLEETQYF.

The chain has TRBV5-1 and TRBJ2-1, with 7 bases identical to TRBD1. CDR1 is SGHRS, CDR2 YFSETQ, per germline. The CDR3 contains 15 residues. The ends lost 2 bases at V and 6 bases at J; junction bases unmatched: 8. In nucleotides, the CDR3 is TGCGCCAGCAGCTTACAGGGGTTTCAGGGCAATGAGCAGTTCTTC. Translated: CASSLQGFQGNEQFF.

About this clone: The same CDR3 arises from other DNA sequences in this sample as well. The V and J genes are TRBV19 and TRBJ2-7; the match to TRBD2 covers 13 bases. There are 14 residues in the CDR3. Trimming took 6 bases from V and 2 from J; bases not matched to a gene: 1. Germline V lookup: CDR1 LNHDA, CDR2 SQIVND (reference sequence). As DNA, the CDR3 is TGTGCCAGTAGCGGGACTAGCGGGGCCTACGAGCAGTACTTC. Its protein is CASSGTSGAYEQYF.